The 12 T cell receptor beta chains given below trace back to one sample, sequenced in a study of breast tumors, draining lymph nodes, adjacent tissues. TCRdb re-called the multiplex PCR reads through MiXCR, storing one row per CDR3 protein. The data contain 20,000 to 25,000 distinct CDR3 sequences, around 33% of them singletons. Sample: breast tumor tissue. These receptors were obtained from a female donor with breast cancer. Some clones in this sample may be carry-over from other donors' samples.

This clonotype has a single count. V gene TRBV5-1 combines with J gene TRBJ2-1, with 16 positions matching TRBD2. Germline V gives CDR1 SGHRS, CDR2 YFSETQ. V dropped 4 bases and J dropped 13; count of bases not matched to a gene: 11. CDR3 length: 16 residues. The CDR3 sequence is CASSPGTSGRAFEQFF. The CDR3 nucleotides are TGCGCCAGCAGCCCGGGGACTAGCGGGAGGGCCTTTGAACAGTTCTTC.

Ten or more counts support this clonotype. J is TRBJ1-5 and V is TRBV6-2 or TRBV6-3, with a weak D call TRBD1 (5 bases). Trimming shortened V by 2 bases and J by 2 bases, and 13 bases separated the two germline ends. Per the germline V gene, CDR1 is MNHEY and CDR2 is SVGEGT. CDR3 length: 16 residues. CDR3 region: CASSYRLGTCNQPQHF. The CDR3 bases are TGTGCCAGCAGTTACCGGCTGGGGACGTGCAATCAGCCCCAGCATTTT.

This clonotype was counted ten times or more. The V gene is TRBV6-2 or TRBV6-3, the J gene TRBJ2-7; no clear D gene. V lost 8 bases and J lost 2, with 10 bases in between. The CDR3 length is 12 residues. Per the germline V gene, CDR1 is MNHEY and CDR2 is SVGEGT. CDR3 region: CASQSGAYEQYF. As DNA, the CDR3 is TGTGCCAGCCAATCGGGCGCCTACGAGCAGTACTTC.

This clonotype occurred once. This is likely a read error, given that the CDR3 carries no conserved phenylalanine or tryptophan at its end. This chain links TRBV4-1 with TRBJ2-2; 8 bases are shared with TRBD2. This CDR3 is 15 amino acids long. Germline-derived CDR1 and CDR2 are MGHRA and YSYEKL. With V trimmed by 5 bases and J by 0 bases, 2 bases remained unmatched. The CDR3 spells CASSYSGTNTGELFV. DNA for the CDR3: TGCGCCAGCAGCTATAGCGGGACGAACACCGGGGAGCTGTTTGTT.

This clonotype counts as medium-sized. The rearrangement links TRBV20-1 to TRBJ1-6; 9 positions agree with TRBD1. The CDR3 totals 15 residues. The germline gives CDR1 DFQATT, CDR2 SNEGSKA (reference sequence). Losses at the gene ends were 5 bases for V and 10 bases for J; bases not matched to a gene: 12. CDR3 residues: CSALKRQGVRSPLHF. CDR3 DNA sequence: TGCAGTGCTTTAAAGCGACAGGGGGTGCGCTCACCCCTCCACTTT.

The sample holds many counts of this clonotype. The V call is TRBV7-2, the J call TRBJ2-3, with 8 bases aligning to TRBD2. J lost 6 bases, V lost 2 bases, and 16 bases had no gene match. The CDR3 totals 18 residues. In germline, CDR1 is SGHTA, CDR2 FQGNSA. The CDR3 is CASSLWGGRISSVDTQYF. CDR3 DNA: TGTGCCAGCAGCTTATGGGGCGGGAGGATAAGTAGTGTGGATACGCAGTATTTT.

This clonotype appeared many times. CDR3: CASSLGAHNEQFF. The CDR3 region has the DNA TGTGCCAGCAGTTTGGGGGCGCACAATGAGCAGTTCTTC. J is TRBJ2-1 and V is TRBV28; possibly TRBD1 for D (6 bases). Germline V CDR1 and CDR2: MDHEN, SYDVKM. V lost 3 bases, J lost 5 bases, and 8 bases lay in between. CDR3 size: 13 residues.

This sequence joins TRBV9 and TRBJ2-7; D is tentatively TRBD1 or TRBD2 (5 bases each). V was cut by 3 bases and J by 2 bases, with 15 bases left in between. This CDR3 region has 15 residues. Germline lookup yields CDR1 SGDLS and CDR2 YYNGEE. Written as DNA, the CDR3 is TGTGCCAGCAGCGCTTGGGACGCCGCGACCTACGAGCAGTACTTC. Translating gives CASSAWDAATYEQYF.

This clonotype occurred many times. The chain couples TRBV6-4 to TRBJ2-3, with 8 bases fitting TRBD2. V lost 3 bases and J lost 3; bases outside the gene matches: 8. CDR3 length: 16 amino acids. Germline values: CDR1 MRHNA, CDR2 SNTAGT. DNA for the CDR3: TGTGCCAGCAGTGATTTAAGCGGGAGCGGGACAGATACGCAGTATTTT. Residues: CASSDLSGSGTDTQYF.

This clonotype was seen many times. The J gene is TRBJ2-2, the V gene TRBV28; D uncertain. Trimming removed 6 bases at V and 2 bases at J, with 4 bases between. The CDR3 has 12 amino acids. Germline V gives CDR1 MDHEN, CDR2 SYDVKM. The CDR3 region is CASSINTGELFF. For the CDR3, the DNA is TGTGCCAGCAGCATAAACACCGGGGAGCTGTTTTTT.

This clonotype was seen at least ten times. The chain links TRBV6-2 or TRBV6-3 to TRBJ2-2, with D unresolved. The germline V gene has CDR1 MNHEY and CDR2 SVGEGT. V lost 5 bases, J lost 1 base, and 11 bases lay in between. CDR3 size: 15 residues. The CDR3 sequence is CASSRPVLNTGELFF. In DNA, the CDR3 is TGTGCCAGCAGTAGACCAGTTTTGAACACCGGGGAGCTGTTTTTT.

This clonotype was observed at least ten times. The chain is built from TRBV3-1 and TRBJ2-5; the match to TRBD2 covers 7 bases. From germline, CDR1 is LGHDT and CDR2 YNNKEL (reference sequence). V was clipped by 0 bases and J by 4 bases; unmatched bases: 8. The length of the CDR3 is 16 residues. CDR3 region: CASSQDYVRLAETQYF. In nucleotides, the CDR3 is TGTGCCAGCAGCCAAGATTACGTCAGACTAGCAGAGACCCAGTACTTC.